Below are 7 T cell receptor beta chains sequenced from a single sample in a study of cytomegalovirus exposure and HLA in healthy donors. In the PCR, 60 Vbeta and 13 Jbeta primers were used. Only in-frame clones appear in the TCRdb table, and some are missing; sequencing was by immunoSEQ multiplex PCR. The data hold about 130,000 clones, with 70% to 90% observed a single time. The sequenced material came from PBMCs. These receptors came from a boy younger than 18 in good health and CMV-seronegative.

The chain couples TRBV9 to TRBJ2-1, with TRBD2 as a possible D gene (7 bases). This CDR3 is built from 16 residues. V was trimmed by 0 bases and J by 2 bases, leaving 12 bases between them. In germline, CDR1 is SGDLS, CDR2 YYNGEE. The CDR3 region is CASSVEGGGPYNEQFF. CDR3 in DNA: TGTGCCAGCAGCGTAGAGGGGGGAGGGCCCTACAATGAGCAGTTCTTC.

The rearrangement uses TRBV9 and TRBJ1-4; a possible D gene is TRBD1 (5 bases). This CDR3 comprises 17 residues. Trimming shortened V by 0 bases and J by 1 base, and 13 bases separated the two germline ends. Germline values: CDR1 SGDLS, CDR2 YYNGEE. The DNA for the CDR3 is TGTGCCAGCAGCGTAGCTCCTCAAAGGGGAACTAATGAAAAACTGTTTTTT. Translated, it gives CASSVAPQRGTNEKLFF.

This clone was counted a single time. V gene TRBV10-3 combines with J gene TRBJ2-1; D is unresolved. The CDR3 has 13 amino acids. Germline V gene data show CDR1 as ENHRY and CDR2 as SYGVKD. Trimming left V 4 bases short and J 5 bases short, with 9 bases between. CDR3 region: CAISGALNNEQFF. The CDR3 nucleotides read TGTGCCATCAGTGGGGCGCTGAACAATGAGCAGTTCTTC.

Points on this clone: The same CDR3 arises from other DNA sequences in this sample as well. This sequence joins TRBV7-2 and TRBJ2-7; D unclear. Trimming took off 0 bases at V and 5 bases at J, with 5 bases between the two ends. Germline V gene sequence: CDR1 SGHTA, CDR2 FQGNSA. The CDR3 is made up of 12 amino acids. As DNA, the CDR3 is TGTGCCAGCAGCTTAGCTCGAGACGAGCAGTACTTC. Protein product: CASSLARDEQYF.

This chain connects TRBV5-1 to TRBJ1-3; tentatively, D is TRBD1 (5 bases). Germline V gene sequence: CDR1 SGHRS, CDR2 YFSETQ. The CDR3 extends over 16 amino acids. V shed 0 bases and J shed 2 bases, with 12 bases lying between them. CDR3 bases: TGCGCCAGCAGCTTGGATTTGGTCAGGGCTGGAAACACCATATATTTT. The encoded protein is CASSLDLVRAGNTIYF.

This chain uses TRBV27 with TRBJ2-7; TRBD1 matches 9 bases. The V gene end was trimmed by 5 bases and the J gene end by 0 bases; junction bases not matched to a gene: 5. Germline V CDR1 and CDR2: MNHEY, SMNVEV (reference sequence). The length of the CDR3 is 15 residues. DNA of the CDR3: TGTGCCAGCAGTGAACAGGGGGCAAGCTCCTACGAGCAGTACTTC. Its protein product is CASSEQGASSYEQYF.

Only a few counts were recorded for this clone. V is TRBV30 and J is TRBJ1-1; 7 bases align to TRBD1. Germline assignment: CDR1 GTSNPN and CDR2 SVGIG (reference sequence). The CDR3 covers 14 residues. The junction had 9 bases not matched to a gene; V was cut back by 3 bases and J by 5 bases. In nucleotides, the CDR3 is TGTGCCTGGAGCGAGACAGGGCTGGGTACTGAAGCTTTCTTT. Protein sequence: CAWSETGLGTEAFF.